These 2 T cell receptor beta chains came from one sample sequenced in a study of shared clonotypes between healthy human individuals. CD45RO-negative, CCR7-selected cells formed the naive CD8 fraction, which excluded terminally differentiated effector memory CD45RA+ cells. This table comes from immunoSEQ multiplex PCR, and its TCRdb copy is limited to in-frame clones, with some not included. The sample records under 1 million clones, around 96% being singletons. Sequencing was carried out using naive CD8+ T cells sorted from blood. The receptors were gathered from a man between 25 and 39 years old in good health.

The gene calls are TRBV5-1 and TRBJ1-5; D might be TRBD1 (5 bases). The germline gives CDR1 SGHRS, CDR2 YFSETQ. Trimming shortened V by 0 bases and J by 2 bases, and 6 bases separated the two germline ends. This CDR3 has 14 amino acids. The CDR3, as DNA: TGCGCCAGCAGCTTGGGGGGCCGCAATCAGCCCCAGCATTTT. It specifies CASSLGGRNQPQHF. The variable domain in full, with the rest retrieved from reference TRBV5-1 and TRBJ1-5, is KAGVTQTPRYLIKTRGQQVTLSCSPISGHRSVSWYQQTPGQGLQFLFEYFSETQRNKGNFPGRFSGRQFSNSRSEMNVSTLELGDSALYLCASSLGGRNQPQHFGDGTRLSIL.

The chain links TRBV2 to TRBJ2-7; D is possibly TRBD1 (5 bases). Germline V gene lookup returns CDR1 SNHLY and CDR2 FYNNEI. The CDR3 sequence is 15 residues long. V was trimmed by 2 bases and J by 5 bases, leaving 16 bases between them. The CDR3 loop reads CASSESSQGVDEQYF. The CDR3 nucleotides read TGTGCCAGCAGTGAATCAAGCCAGGGTGTGGACGAGCAGTACTTC.